This TCR beta chain emerged from a study of T cell responses to AZD1222 COVID-19 vaccine. Study-wide results and limits: Spike regions recognized by vaccine-associated CD4 TCRs spanned the protein, led by 160-218 and 743-854.

Sequencing used immunoSEQ multiplex PCR; TCRdb keeps in-frame clones, though not all of them. This repertoire shows approximately 140,000 clones, around 90% found once; its top ten account for approximately 1.5%. Per the germline V gene, CDR1 is SGHDN and CDR2 is FVKESK. This CDR3 spans 17 amino acids. The ends were cut back, 0 bases at V and 4 bases at J, with 16 bases in the middle. For this clone: Its target is not known.

This receptor was taken from an adult in good health. This sequence joins TRBV14 and TRBJ1-3; D possibly corresponds to TRBD1 (5 bases). The specimen was peripheral blood, collected on day 0 of AZD1222 vaccination. The CDR3 coding sequence is TGTGCCAGCAGCCAAGATATTAGTAGGGGAACAGGAAACACCATATATTTT. This translates into CASSQDISRGTGNTIYF.